The T cell receptor (beta chain) under discussion was sequenced for a study of blood T cell repertoires in COVID-19. V lost 3 bases and J lost 2, with 13 bases in between. This CDR3 has 15 residues. Germline V gives CDR1 SNHLY, CDR2 FYNNEI. As originally analysed: It was from reference gene primer amplification that nucleated cell counts were estimated. The table came from immunoSEQ multiplex PCR; TCRdb's copy has only in-frame clones and leaves some out. That table gives V, J and clone size, and the DNA gave D and trimming. The profile shows approximately 100,000 clones, around 85% of them singletons.

The rearrangement joins TRBV2 to TRBJ1-1, with no clear D. This receptor was taken from a man aged 65 to 85 with active or convalescent COVID-19. Sequencing was performed on peripheral blood. The CDR3 spells CASSEARTGNTEAFF. Here the CDR3 DNA reads TGTGCCAGCAGTGAGGCCCGGACGGGAAACACTGAAGCTTTCTTT.